This T cell receptor (beta chain) was sequenced for a study of T cell changes during pregnancy in multiple sclerosis. Germline values: CDR1 SGHAT, CDR2 FQNNGV. The ends were cut back, 3 bases at V and 3 bases at J, with 12 bases in the middle. The CDR3 runs to 14 residues. The repertoire was sequenced with immunoSEQ multiplex PCR; TCRdb's copy has only in-frame clones and lacks some. The table lists just under 65,000 clones, 91% of them singletons. The chain couples TRBV11-2 to TRBJ2-7; possible D gene TRBD1, 6 bases. The sequence came from a female donor in good health, enrolled as a control in a pregnancy study. The sequencing here drew on peripheral blood, taken after pregnancy. The CDR3 nucleotides read TGTGCCAGCAGCTTGGGTCAGGGGAACTACGAGCAGTACTTC. Translation: CASSLGQGNYEQYF.